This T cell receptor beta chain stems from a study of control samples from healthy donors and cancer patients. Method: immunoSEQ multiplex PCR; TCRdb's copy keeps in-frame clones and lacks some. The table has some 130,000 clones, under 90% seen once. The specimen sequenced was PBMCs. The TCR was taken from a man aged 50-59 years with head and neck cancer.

The CDR3: CASSLAMQTRGYTF. The DNA of the CDR3 is TGTGCCAGCAGCTTGGCTATGCAAACTCGTGGCTACACCTTC. J is TRBJ1-2 and V is TRBV5-4; D unclear. This CDR3 comprises 14 residues. The germline gives CDR1 SGHNT, CDR2 YYREEE (reference sequence). With 0 bases removed from V and 7 bases from J, the gap between germline ends came to 13 bases.